This is a list of T cell receptor beta chains from one sample in a study of T-cell memory formation after mild COVID-19. TCRdb re-called the 5' RACE reads with MiXCR, one entry per CDR3 protein. The sample lists roughly 300,000 distinct CDR3 sequences, roughly 13% occurring once. The source material was PBMCs or a T cell subset sorted from them (not recorded which). Every receptor here comes from a man aged 18-30 years who had mild COVID-19 (a few samples of this study predate the infection). Cell type and time point are not known. The CDR3 runs from the conserved cysteine through the conserved F or W. D genes are given only for firm matches. Clone size appears in some rows only: once, few, many, or a class for an expanded clone.

>-|TRBV6-5|TRBJ2-5|-
CASSYGAPSTKETQYF
TGTGCCAGCAGTTACGGGGCCCCGTCAACAAAAGAGACCCAGTACTTC
>-|TRBV20-1|TRBJ2-1|-
CSAHETGGNEQFF
TGCAGTGCCCACGAGACAGGAGGCAATGAGCAGTTCTTC
>TRBD1|TRBV4-2|TRBJ1-5|-
CASSLDSGGTQPQHF
TGTGCCAGCAGTCTAGATTCAGGGGGCACTCAGCCCCAGCATTTT
>-|TRBV7-2|TRBJ2-3|many
CASSSVSGGLTDTQYF
TGTGCCAGCAGCTCCGTGTCAGGGGGACTCACAGATACGCAGTATTTT
>-|TRBV12-3/TRBV12-4|TRBJ2-2|many
CASSSNNGELFF
TGTGCCAGCAGTTCAAATAACGGGGAGCTGTTTTTT
>TRBD1|TRBV3-1|TRBJ2-7|many
CASSHTGTGDSYEQYF
TGTGCCAGCAGCCATACCGGGACAGGGGACTCCTACGAGCAGTACTTC
>-|TRBV5-1|TRBJ1-1|-
CASSLGNLPGTEAFF
TGCGCCAGCAGCTTGGGAAACCTCCCTGGAACTGAAGCTTTCTTT
>TRBD1|TRBV29-1|TRBJ1-2|-
CSVGDSQFYGYTF
TGCAGCGTTGGGGACAGTCAGTTCTATGGCTACACCTTC
>TRBD1|TRBV6-5|TRBJ1-2|-
CASSYFSSAGGGYTF
TGTGCCAGCAGTTACTTTTCATCGGCAGGGGGTGGCTACACCTTC
>-|TRBV14|TRBJ2-2|-
CASSRYSDTGELFF
TGTGCCAGCAGCCGCTATTCTGACACCGGGGAGCTGTTTTTT
>TRBD1|TRBV6-6|TRBJ2-7|few
CASSTGTGPLEQYF
TGTGCCAGCAGTACCGGGACAGGCCCCCTGGAGCAGTACTTC
>-|TRBV12-3/TRBV12-4|TRBJ1-6|few
CASSLIGSPLHF
TGTGCCAGCAGTTTAATTGGTTCACCCCTCCACTTT
>-|TRBV30|TRBJ2-7|-
CAWMGGGSYEQYF
TGTGCCTGGATGGGAGGGGGCAGCTACGAGCAGTACTTC
>TRBD2|TRBV9|TRBJ2-3|-
CASSTSPGLAGEKDTQYF
TGTGCCAGCAGCACTTCCCCGGGACTAGCGGGGGAAAAAGATACGCAGTATTTT
>-|TRBV10-3|TRBJ1-1|few
CAISGAANTEAFF
TGTGCCATCAGTGGGGCGGCTAACACTGAAGCTTTCTTT
>TRBD2|TRBV19|TRBJ2-7|many
CASSSPLAGNYEQYF
TGTGCCAGTAGTTCGCCTCTAGCGGGGAACTACGAGCAGTACTTC